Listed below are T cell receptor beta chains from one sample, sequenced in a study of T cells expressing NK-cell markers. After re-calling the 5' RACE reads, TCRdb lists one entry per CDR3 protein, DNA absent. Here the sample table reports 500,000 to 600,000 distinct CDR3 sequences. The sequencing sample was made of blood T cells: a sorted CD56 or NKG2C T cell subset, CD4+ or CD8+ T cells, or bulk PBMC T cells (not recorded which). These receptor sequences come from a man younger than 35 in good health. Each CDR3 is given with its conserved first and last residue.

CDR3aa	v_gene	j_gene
CASRQGARTGELFF	TRBV2	TRBJ2-2
CASSQGWENRNEQFF	TRBV4-3	TRBJ2-1
CASSLGVSGNTIYF	TRBV12-3/TRBV12-4	TRBJ1-3
CASSRDPMNTGELFF	TRBV6-2/TRBV6-3	TRBJ2-2
CASSLLQDRAGEQFF	TRBV27	TRBJ2-1
CSARVAGEFQPQHF	TRBV20-1	TRBJ1-5
CASTSPPILADDTDTQYF	TRBV12-3/TRBV12-4	TRBJ2-3
CASSIDSSSTDTQYF	TRBV6-1	TRBJ2-3
CASSGRRRLNTGELFF	TRBV19	TRBJ2-2
CATSEYGDRGSGELFF	TRBV24-1	TRBJ2-2
CASSENGWNQPQHF	TRBV6-1	TRBJ1-5
CASSGRREGHTGELFF	TRBV7-6	TRBJ2-2
CASSQGTGSRSGYTF	TRBV3-1	TRBJ1-2
CSARARDRGNTEAFF	TRBV20-1	TRBJ1-1
CASSLGSETVYEQYF	TRBV27	TRBJ2-7
CSASPGQGDQPQHF	TRBV20-1	TRBJ1-5
CASTFSGSDHNEQFF	TRBV5-1	TRBJ2-1
CASSVVGQGGETQYF	TRBV9	TRBJ2-5
CASSSGLAETDTQYF	TRBV11-2	TRBJ2-3
CASSLEGRSEKLFF	TRBV12-3/TRBV12-4	TRBJ1-4
CASSGFSGNHLKTYNEQFF	TRBV2	TRBJ2-1
CASSKERRGNSGANVLTF	TRBV21-1	TRBJ2-6
CASSSTSTAWFF	TRBV5-6	TRBJ2-1
CASSPGQLGGYTF	TRBV12-3/TRBV12-4	TRBJ1-2
CASRPRTSENEQFF	TRBV6-2/TRBV6-3	TRBJ2-1
CASSRDRAQPEQFF	TRBV25-1	TRBJ2-1
CAISESGGSNQPQHF	TRBV10-3	TRBJ1-5
CASSPLDRLYEQYF	TRBV12-3/TRBV12-4	TRBJ2-7
CSATRPGSTDTQYF	TRBV20-1	TRBJ2-3
CSALGGMETQYF	TRBV20-1	TRBJ2-5
CSGGVWGSDTQYF	TRBV20-1	TRBJ2-3
CASSESAARTLGDEQFF	TRBV6-1	TRBJ2-1
CASSPLDGKSSYEQYF	TRBV7-2	TRBJ2-7
CASSQEQGGSYGYTF	TRBV4-3	TRBJ1-2
CSADLFGNEQFF	TRBV20-1	TRBJ2-1
CSVEVWAGVLLNEQFF	TRBV29-1	TRBJ2-1